These 21 T cell receptor beta chains were sequenced from one sample in a study of Ad26.COV2.S vaccination and SARS-CoV-2 variants. TCRdb's copy holds only in-frame clones and misses some; the assay was immunoSEQ multiplex PCR. The sample comprises 400,000 to 450,000 clones, less than 95% of which are singletons, and about 4.5% rests with the top ten. Sample treatment: some 19 received Ad26.COV2.S at low or high dose, single or two shots; 5 received placebo; per-sample allocation not given. Day 63 after the first injection of vaccine or placebo was the sampling time. The sample in question was peripheral blood, obtained in a trial of Ad26.COV2.S vaccine versus placebo. Receptors were obtained from a person aged 18-60 years who received the Ad26.COV2.S COVID-19 vaccine or a placebo.

This clone turned up a few times. CDR3 sequence: CASRGVNSNQPQHF. The CDR3 coding sequence is TGTGCCAGCAGGGGGGTAAATAGCAATCAGCCCCAGCATTTT. The chain employs TRBV2 and TRBJ1-5, with D possibly matching TRBD1 (5 bases). The CDR3 has 14 residues. The V gene's germline CDR1 is SNHLY and CDR2 FYNNEI. The ends were cut back, 6 bases at V and 0 bases at J, with 9 bases in the middle.

The sample holds a few counts of this clone. The rearrangement links TRBV9 to TRBJ2-2; a possible D gene is TRBD1 (6 bases). The germline gives CDR1 SGDLS, CDR2 YYNGEE. The V end was cut by 5 bases, the J end by 1 base, with 9 bases between. CDR3 length: 14 amino acids. The CDR3 spells CASSPGQNTGELFF. CDR3 sequence (DNA): TGTGCCAGCAGTCCGGGACAGAACACCGGGGAGCTGTTTTTT.

The genes are TRBV7-8 and TRBJ2-3, with a tentative D call TRBD1 (5 bases). This CDR3 has 15 amino acids. Trimming left V 1 base short and J 7 bases short, with 15 bases between. Germline CDR1 and CDR2: SGHVS and FQNEAQ. The CDR3 nucleotides are TGTGCCAGCAGCTTAGATCCAGGGTGGGAAAATACGCAGTATTTT. Residues: CASSLDPGWENTQYF.

The chain couples TRBV13 to TRBJ2-3; 7 nucleotides agree with TRBD1. J gave up 0 bases and V 5 bases, and 5 bases lay outside the gene matches. The CDR3 is made up of 15 amino acids. CDR1 is PRHDT, CDR2 FYEKMQ, per germline (reference sequence). The CDR3 DNA follows: TGTGCCAGCAGCAAGGACAGGACTAGCACAGATACGCAGTATTTT. Protein: CASSKDRTSTDTQYF.

The chain joins TRBV5-6 to TRBJ1-2; D call uncertain. V dropped 2 bases and J dropped 6 bases, with 8 bases sitting between them. Looked up from germline, CDR1 is SGHDT and CDR2 is YYEEEE. This CDR3 region has 12 residues. The CDR3 DNA is TGTGCCAGCAGCTTTGGGCGAAATGGCTACACCTTC. Translated: CASSFGRNGYTF.

The chain has TRBV3-1 (or the pseudogene TRBV3-2) and TRBJ2-1; 8 nucleotides match TRBD2. There are 17 residues in the CDR3. The V and J ends lost 4 bases and 7 bases, in that order; junction bases with no gene match: 15. Looked up from germline, CDR1 is LGHDT and CDR2 is YNNKEL (reference sequence). Here the CDR3 DNA reads TGTGCCAGCAGCCCCGCTTGGGGGCGGGAGGTGCTGAATGAGCAGTTCTTC. It translates to CASSPAWGREVLNEQFF.

This sequence joins TRBV7-9 and TRBJ2-5; D is undetermined. This CDR3 has 11 residues. Germline V CDR1 and CDR2: SEHNR, FQNEAQ (reference sequence). Trimming removed 4 bases at V and 5 bases at J, with 5 bases between. Here the CDR3 reads CASSYVETQYF. CDR3 sequence (DNA): TGTGCCAGCAGCTACGTGGAGACCCAGTACTTC.

The chain joins TRBV7-9 to TRBJ2-3; 7 bases match TRBD1. Germline V CDR1 and CDR2: SEHNR, FQNEAQ (reference sequence). After removal of 6 bases from V and 5 bases from J, the junction contained 2 bases not matched to a gene. CDR3 length: 12 residues. The CDR3 DNA reads as TGTGCCAGCAGTTCAGGGGGAGATACGCAGTATTTT. Translating gives CASSSGGDTQYF.

V usage is TRBV15 and J usage is TRBJ2-2; D is possibly TRBD1 (6 bases). The CDR3 runs 13 residues. V was cut by 7 bases and J by 6 bases, with 12 bases left in between. The germline V gene encodes CDR1 LNHNV and CDR2 YYDKDF (reference sequence). The DNA for the CDR3 is TGTGCCACCAAACACAGGGAACCCGGGGAGCTGTTTTTT. This translates into CATKHREPGELFF.

The J gene is TRBJ2-7, the V gene TRBV13; a possible D gene is TRBD1 (7 bases). The CDR3 extends over 13 amino acids. V was clipped by 2 bases and J by 4 bases, with 9 bases between them. In germline, CDR1 is PRHDT, CDR2 FYEKMQ (reference sequence). This CDR3 reads CASSLQGGYEQYF. The CDR3 nucleotides read TGTGCCAGCAGCTTACAGGGGGGATACGAGCAGTACTTC.

The V gene is TRBV4-1, the J gene TRBJ2-1; D is perhaps TRBD2 (5 bases). The length of the CDR3 is 12 residues. Trimming removed 2 bases from V and 8 bases from J, with 7 bases in between. Germline V gene lookup returns CDR1 MGHRA and CDR2 YSYEKL. CDR3 sequence: CASSQRGYEQFF. In DNA form, the CDR3 reads TGCGCCAGCAGCCAACGGGGATATGAGCAGTTCTTC.

The V and J genes are TRBV4-1 and TRBJ1-5, with D perhaps matching TRBD1 (5 bases). Germline assignment: CDR1 MGHRA and CDR2 YSYEKL. Trimming took 10 bases from V and 7 from J, leaving 17 bases between them. There are 13 residues in the CDR3. CDR3 residues: CAIRHRRGQPQHF. The CDR3, as DNA: TGCGCCATACGACACAGAAGGGGACAGCCCCAGCATTTT.

V usage is TRBV6-2 or TRBV6-3 and J usage is TRBJ1-4; the D is unclear. The CDR3 is 14 amino acids. Germline V CDR1 and CDR2: MNHEY, SVGEGT. The germline V and J ends were trimmed by 0 bases and 8 bases, with 10 bases remaining between them. The CDR3 loop is CASSYSILGEKLFF. In DNA, the CDR3 is TGTGCCAGCAGTTACTCGATCCTTGGGGAAAAACTGTTTTTT.

The V gene is TRBV27, the J gene TRBJ2-7; TRBD1 matches at 7 bases. Germline V gives CDR1 MNHEY, CDR2 SMNVEV (reference sequence). The CDR3 totals 15 residues. The ends lost 6 bases at V and 0 bases at J; junction bases unmatched: 8. The CDR3 loop is CASSLLGDSSYEQYF. The CDR3 bases are TGTGCCAGCAGCCTCCTCGGGGACAGCTCCTACGAGCAGTACTTC.

This chain uses TRBV12-3 or TRBV12-4 with TRBJ2-1; D ambiguous. V lost 2 bases and J lost 7, with 9 bases in between. The CDR3 loop spans 13 amino acids. The CDR3 is CASSLTLPNEQFF. The CDR3 DNA is TGTGCCAGCAGTTTAACCCTGCCTAATGAGCAGTTCTTC.

The chain has TRBV7-9 and TRBJ1-6; unclear D gene. The CDR3 loop spans 14 amino acids. Trimming left V 3 bases short and J 3 bases short, with 6 bases between. Germline assignment: CDR1 SEHNR and CDR2 FQNEAQ (reference sequence). CDR3 amino acids: CASSLSVYNSPLHF. DNA for the CDR3: TGTGCCAGCAGCTTGTCGGTCTATAATTCACCCCTCCACTTT.

V gene TRBV11-2 combines with J gene TRBJ2-1, with D uncertain. The CDR3 spans 12 residues. In germline, CDR1 is SGHAT, CDR2 FQNNGV. V was shortened by 5 bases and J by 7 bases, with 9 bases between the two germline ends. Here the CDR3 reads CASSPLSNEQFF. The CDR3 DNA reads TGTGCCAGCAGCCCCCTATCAAATGAGCAGTTCTTC.

The genes are TRBV6-2 or TRBV6-3 and TRBJ1-4, with unresolved D. The CDR3 covers 14 residues. CDR1 and CDR2 from the germline V gene are MNHEY and SVGEGT. The V end was cut by 6 bases, the J end by 3 bases, with 11 bases between. The CDR3 reads CASSPSSANEKLFF. The CDR3 nucleotides are TGTGCCAGCAGCCCCTCCTCGGCTAATGAAAAACTGTTTTTT.

The V call is TRBV29-1, the J call TRBJ2-1; 12 bases match TRBD2. CDR1 and CDR2 (germline): SQVTM, ANQGSEA. The CDR3 runs 15 residues. V shed 4 bases and J 8 bases; nucleotides not matched to a gene: 9. CDR3 residues: CSVVASGRAGDEQFF. The CDR3 bases are TGCAGCGTTGTTGCTAGCGGGAGGGCCGGGGATGAGCAGTTCTTC.

V usage is TRBV4-3 and J usage is TRBJ2-1; a weak D match, TRBD1 (5 bases). Germline values: CDR1 LGHNA, CDR2 YSLEER. V lost 1 base and J lost 5, with 9 bases in between. This CDR3 is 14 amino acids long. The CDR3 sequence: CASSQVGANNEQFF. The CDR3, as DNA: TGCGCCAGCAGCCAAGTTGGGGCTAACAATGAGCAGTTCTTC.

This clone has a handful of counts. The CDR3 region has the DNA TGTGCCAGCAGCCACACACAAGAGACCCAGTACTTC. The encoded protein is CASSHTQETQYF. This rearrangement joins TRBV12-3 or TRBV12-4 to TRBJ2-5; no clear D. CDR3 length: 12 amino acids. Trimming cost V 6 bases and J 2 bases, with 7 bases left between them.